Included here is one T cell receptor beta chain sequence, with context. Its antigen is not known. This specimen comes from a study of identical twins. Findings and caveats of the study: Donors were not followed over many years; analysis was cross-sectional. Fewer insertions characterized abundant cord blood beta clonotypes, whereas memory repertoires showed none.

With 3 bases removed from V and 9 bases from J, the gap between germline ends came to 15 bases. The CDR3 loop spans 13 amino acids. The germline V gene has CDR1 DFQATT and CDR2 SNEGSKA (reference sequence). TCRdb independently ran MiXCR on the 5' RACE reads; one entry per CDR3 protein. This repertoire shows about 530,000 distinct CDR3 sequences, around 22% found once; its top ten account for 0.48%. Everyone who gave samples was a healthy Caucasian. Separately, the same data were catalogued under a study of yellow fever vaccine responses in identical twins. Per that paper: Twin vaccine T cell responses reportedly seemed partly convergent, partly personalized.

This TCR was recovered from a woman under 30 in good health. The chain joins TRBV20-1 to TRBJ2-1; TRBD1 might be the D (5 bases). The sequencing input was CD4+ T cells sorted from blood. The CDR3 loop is CSASTDFDSEQFF. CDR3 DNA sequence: TGCAGTGCTAGTACCGACTTTGACAGTGAGCAGTTCTTC.